These 32 T cell receptor beta chains came from one sample sequenced in a study of OX40 agonist ivuxolimab in advanced cancers. The protocol was immunoSEQ multiplex PCR, while the TCRdb copy is restricted to in-frame clones and leaves out a portion. The repertoire includes about 36,000 clones, around four fifths of them detected once, and 11% sits in the top ten. The sample consisted of CD4+ or CD8+ T cells sorted from blood, taken in a trial of the OX40 agonist ivuxolimab. The receptor source for this set is an adult with an advanced solid tumor such as melanoma, head and neck, liver or kidney cancer.

This sequence joins TRBV27 and TRBJ2-3; D perhaps matches TRBD2 (6 bases). The CDR3 is 16 amino acids. Germline V gene sequence: CDR1 MNHEY, CDR2 SMNVEV (reference sequence). Between the trimmed V and J ends, which lost 2 bases and 4 bases, there was a span of 16 bases. The CDR3 DNA sequence: TGTGCCAGCAGTTTAGGGTGGAGGGGCGGCCCAGATACGCAGTATTTT. Its protein is CASSLGWRGGPDTQYF.

The V and J genes are TRBV10-1 and TRBJ2-1; 11 bases are shared with TRBD2. Trimming took 3 bases from V and 5 from J; bases not matched to a gene: 3. The CDR3 covers 15 residues. Germline loops: CDR1 WNHNN, CDR2 SYGVQD (reference sequence). The CDR3: CASSEPGLADNEQFF. The DNA for the CDR3 is TGCGCCAGCAGTGAACCGGGACTAGCGGACAATGAGCAGTTCTTC.

This clone has more than one count but fewer than ten. The J gene is TRBJ1-2, the V gene TRBV14; 7 bases map to TRBD1. Germline trimming cut 1 base from V and 4 bases from J; bases unmatched to any gene: 9. Germline V gene sequence: CDR1 SGHDN, CDR2 FVKESK. The CDR3 sequence is 16 residues long. The CDR3 protein is CASSQGYRGNFYGYTF. CDR3 coding DNA: TGTGCCAGCAGCCAAGGATACAGGGGAAACTTCTATGGCTACACCTTC.

This chain connects TRBV5-5 to TRBJ2-5, with D perhaps matching TRBD1 (5 bases). Germline lookup yields CDR1 SGHKS and CDR2 YYEKEE (reference sequence). The CDR3 covers 15 residues. Trimming pared 0 bases from V and 5 bases from J, leaving 14 bases between. The CDR3 sequence: CASSLAWGLGETQYF. The CDR3 region has the DNA TGTGCCAGCAGCTTGGCCTGGGGCTTAGGGGAGACCCAGTACTTC. Looking up the rest from reference TRBV5-5 and TRBJ2-5 gives the full variable domain: DAGVTQSPTHLIKTRGQQVTLRCSPISGHKSVSWYQQVLGQGPQFIFQYYEKEERGRGNFPDRFSARQFPNYSSELNVNALLLGDSALYLCASSLAWGLGETQYFGPGTRLLVL.

This clone was found once. The rearrangement joins TRBV7-9 to TRBJ2-1, with no clear D. The CDR3 sequence is 17 residues long. The ends were cut back, 1 base at V and 3 bases at J, with 16 bases in the middle. Germline lookup yields CDR1 SEHNR and CDR2 FQNEAQ (reference sequence). CDR3 nucleotide sequence: TGTGCCAGCAGCTTAGGAACCACGGGTTCGGGCTACAATGAGCAGTTCTTC. It specifies CASSLGTTGSGYNEQFF.

Relative to its sample, this clone is medium-sized (0.01 to 0.1%). This chain connects TRBV13 to TRBJ1-1; a possible D gene is TRBD1 (5 bases). Trimming cost V 7 bases and J 1 base, with 13 bases left between them. Germline lookup yields CDR1 PRHDT and CDR2 FYEKMQ (reference sequence). This CDR3 spans 14 amino acids. DNA for the CDR3: TGTGCCAGCACCTACGGGACCTCGAACACTGAAGCTTTCTTT. Translation gives CASTYGTSNTEAFF.

This clone has a handful of counts. The V gene is TRBV4-1, the J gene TRBJ1-6, with D uncertain. Trimming took 0 bases from V and 8 from J, leaving 8 bases between them. Germline V lookup: CDR1 MGHRA, CDR2 YSYEKL. The CDR3 totals 14 residues. The DNA of the CDR3 is TGCGCCAGCAGCCAAGAACGACCTCATTCACCCCTCCACTTT. It yields the protein CASSQERPHSPLHF.

The V call is TRBV21-1, the J call TRBJ2-2; the D call TRBD1 from the table was never checked on the DNA. TRBV21-1 is recorded as a pseudogene. The CDR3 is made up of 13 amino acids. The CDR3 loop is CASSRQNSGELFF. In DNA form, the CDR3 reads TGTGCCAGCAGCAGACAGAATTCCGGGGAGCTGTTTTTT.

The chain carries TRBV19 and TRBJ2-1; 7 positions match TRBD2. The germline gives CDR1 LNHDA, CDR2 SQIVND (reference sequence). Trimming removed 6 bases from V and 7 bases from J; junction bases left unmatched: 12. The CDR3 length is 15 residues. CDR3: CASSPSQTSFNEQFF. The CDR3 DNA reads TGTGCCAGTAGCCCCTCGCAGACTAGCTTTAATGAGCAGTTCTTC.

The J gene is TRBJ1-2, the V gene TRBV30, with TRBD1 as a possible D gene (5 bases). V lost 6 bases and J lost 5, with 16 bases in between. This CDR3 spans 13 amino acids. Germline CDR1 is GTSNPN and CDR2 is SVGIG (reference sequence). The CDR3: CACPRGENYGYTF. The CDR3 coding sequence is TGTGCCTGTCCTCGGGGCGAGAATTATGGCTACACCTTC.

This chain joins TRBV7-9 and TRBJ1-4, with 8 nucleotides matching TRBD1. J was trimmed by 2 bases and V by 11 bases; bases with no gene match: 16. From germline, CDR1 is SEHNR and CDR2 FQNEAQ (reference sequence). CDR3 length: 17 residues. CDR3 bases: TGTGCCGAGGCCCCCGGGACAGGAAAAGTTACTAATGAAAAACTGTTTTTT. Its protein product is CAEAPGTGKVTNEKLFF.

In this sample, this clone turned up a few times. This chain links TRBV6-6 with TRBJ1-1; D is uncertain. Trimming took 8 bases from V and 4 from J, leaving 11 bases between them. From germline, CDR1 is MNHNY and CDR2 SVGAGI (reference sequence). CDR3 length: 12 residues. Written as DNA, the CDR3 is TGTGCCAGCCTTGGGTTGGGCACTGAAGCTTTCTTT. This sequence encodes CASLGLGTEAFF.

The genes are TRBV9 and TRBJ2-1, with TRBD2 matching over 9 bases. J lost 0 bases, V lost 4 bases, and 2 bases had no gene match. Per the germline V gene, CDR1 is SGDLS and CDR2 is YYNGEE. CDR3 size: 15 residues. The CDR3 loop is CASSLRGGSYNEQFF. The CDR3 DNA sequence: TGTGCCAGCAGCTTGCGGGGGGGCTCCTACAATGAGCAGTTCTTC.

J is TRBJ2-3 and V is TRBV27; D is perhaps TRBD2 (7 bases). Per germline, CDR1 MNHEY and CDR2 SMNVEV (reference sequence). The V gene lost 5 bases and the J gene lost 0 bases, with 21 bases spanning the gap. The CDR3 totals 18 residues. The CDR3 DNA is TGTGCCAGCAGTCGCCGAGGGGGACTATCCGGGAGCACAGATACGCAGTATTTT. Protein product: CASSRRGGLSGSTDTQYF.

The chain couples TRBV19 to TRBJ2-7; 8 bases fit TRBD2. Germline V gene sequence: CDR1 LNHDA, CDR2 SQIVND (reference sequence). J lost 3 bases, V lost 3 bases, and 7 bases had no gene match. CDR3 length: 15 residues. CDR3 nucleotides: TGTGCCAGTAGTATCGGGGGGGGAGAGTACTACGAGCAGTACTTC. Translating it yields CASSIGGGEYYEQYF.

The chain employs TRBV25-1 and TRBJ2-1, with D uncertain. Trimming shortened V by 3 bases and J by 4 bases, and 4 bases separated the two germline ends. CDR3 length: 12 amino acids. Germline V gene lookup returns CDR1 MGHDK and CDR2 SYGVNS. CDR3 nucleotide sequence: TGTGCCAGCAGTGACAGATACAATGAGCAGTTCTTC. This sequence encodes CASSDRYNEQFF.

The chain is built from TRBV5-1 and TRBJ1-1; D perhaps matches TRBD1 (5 bases). The CDR3 has 16 residues. Deletions cut 3 bases from V and 0 bases from J, with 15 bases between. Germline V gene sequence: CDR1 SGHRS, CDR2 YFSETQ. The DNA of the CDR3 is TGCGCCAGCAGCTCCGGGAGGTGGGGGATGAACACTGAAGCTTTCTTT. This gives the protein CASSSGRWGMNTEAFF.

J is TRBJ2-1 and V is TRBV28; TRBD2 matches at 8 bases. Germline trimming cut 2 bases from V and 6 bases from J; bases unmatched to any gene: 3. The CDR3 is 14 amino acids. Germline V lookup: CDR1 MDHEN, CDR2 SYDVKM. The CDR3 DNA sequence: TGTGCCAGCAGTTTACCGGGGGGGCCCAATGAGCAGTTCTTC. It specifies CASSLPGGPNEQFF.

This clone was counted once. This chain joins TRBV7-9 and TRBJ2-5, with 15 positions matching TRBD2. J lost 5 bases, V lost 6 bases, and 13 bases had no gene match. This CDR3 region has 18 residues. Germline V gene sequence: CDR1 SEHNR, CDR2 FQNEAQ (reference sequence). The CDR3 loop is CASSPFGLAGGPGETQYF. The CDR3 region has the DNA TGTGCCAGCAGTCCTTTCGGACTAGCGGGGGGGCCGGGGGAGACCCAGTACTTC.

The chain has TRBV5-4 and TRBJ2-5, with D maybe TRBD2 (5 bases). The J call may not be correct, given that the DNA end is closer to TRBJ2-7. The CDR3 extends over 12 amino acids. Per the germline V gene, CDR1 is SGHNT and CDR2 is YYREEE (reference sequence). The CDR3 DNA is TGTGCCAGCAGCTCGGAGGATTACGAGCAGTACTTC. This sequence encodes CASSSEDYEQYF.

The V call is TRBV6-5, the J call TRBJ1-1; no reliable D call. V lost 7 bases and J 3 bases, leaving 15 bases between the germline ends. Per germline, CDR1 MNHEY and CDR2 SVGAGI. The CDR3 loop spans 14 amino acids. The CDR3 region is CASIEGRGYTEAFF. In DNA form, the CDR3 reads TGTGCCAGCATCGAGGGTCGAGGCTACACTGAAGCTTTCTTT.

J is TRBJ2-5 and V is TRBV18; 7 nucleotides line up with TRBD1. The CDR3 totals 15 residues. J was trimmed by 0 bases and V by 4 bases; bases with no gene match: 5. Germline V gives CDR1 KGHSH, CDR2 LQKENI. For the CDR3, the DNA is TGTGCCAGCTCACTCCCTGGACAGGACCAAGAGACCCAGTACTTC. It translates to CASSLPGQDQETQYF.

This chain joins TRBV10-1 and TRBJ2-2; the match to TRBD1 covers 7 bases. J lost 2 bases, V lost 6 bases, and 3 bases had no gene match. Germline CDR1 reads WNHNN; CDR2 reads SYGVQD (reference sequence). This CDR3 region has 14 residues. The CDR3 DNA follows: TGCGCCAGCAGACAGGGGATCAACACCGGGGAGCTGTTTTTT. Translation gives CASRQGINTGELFF.

This sequence joins TRBV21-1 and TRBJ1-2. TRBV21-1 counts as a pseudogene. CDR3 length: 15 amino acids. The CDR3 coding sequence is TGTGCCAGCAGCGTCCACAGGCGGGGATACTATGGCTACACCTTC. This sequence encodes CASSVHRRGYYGYTF.

The gene calls are TRBV18 and TRBJ2-7; D perhaps matches TRBD2 (5 bases). Deletions cut 4 bases from V and 0 bases from J, with 10 bases between. This CDR3 has 14 residues. The germline gives CDR1 KGHSH, CDR2 LQKENI. The CDR3 is CASSQLRDSYEQYF. In DNA, the CDR3 is TGTGCCAGCTCACAACTCCGGGACTCCTACGAGCAGTACTTC.

There are a few counts of this clone. This chain uses TRBV10-1 with TRBJ2-5; TRBD2 might be the D (5 bases). Between the trimmed V and J ends, which lost 2 bases and 1 base, there was a span of 11 bases. The CDR3 has 15 amino acids. Germline-derived CDR1 and CDR2 are WNHNN and SYGVQD (reference sequence). CDR3 sequence (DNA): TGCGCCAGCAGTGAGACCCCCGGGGTCCAAGAGACCCAGTACTTC. This encodes CASSETPGVQETQYF.

In this sample, this clone is large. V gene TRBV27 combines with J gene TRBJ2-7; TRBD1 aligns across 7 bases. The CDR3 runs to 16 residues. J gave up 5 bases and V 6 bases, and 16 bases lay outside the gene matches. CDR1 is MNHEY and CDR2 is SMNVEV in the germline V gene (reference sequence). The chain's CDR3 is CASSPGGPRRGDEQYF. The CDR3 DNA follows: TGTGCCAGCAGCCCAGGGGGACCTCGTAGGGGAGACGAGCAGTACTTC.

This rearrangement joins TRBV19 to TRBJ2-7, with no clear D. CDR1 is LNHDA, CDR2 SQIVND, per germline (reference sequence). The CDR3 has 14 amino acids. V shed 5 bases and J shed 3 bases, with 14 bases lying between them. CDR3: CASSVGETYYEQYF. CDR3 DNA sequence: TGTGCCAGTAGTGTGGGCGAGACGTACTACGAGCAGTACTTC.

The chain recombines TRBV18 with TRBJ1-1, with D possibly being TRBD1 (5 bases). CDR1 and CDR2 from the germline V gene are KGHSH and LQKENI. Trimming cost V 3 bases and J 0 bases, with 8 bases left between them. There are 14 residues in the CDR3. CDR3 nucleotide sequence: TGTGCCAGCTCACCCGACAGACTGAACACTGAAGCTTTCTTT. Encoded protein: CASSPDRLNTEAFF.

The chain is built from TRBV19 and TRBJ2-7; D not certain. V gave up 5 bases and J gave up 2 bases, with 16 bases separating them. CDR3 length: 15 residues. Looked up from germline, CDR1 is LNHDA and CDR2 is SQIVND (reference sequence). The CDR3: CASSHTATPAYEQYF. CDR3 DNA: TGTGCCAGTAGTCATACAGCGACTCCAGCCTACGAGCAGTACTTC.

The chain carries TRBV27 and TRBJ2-1; 9 positions match TRBD2. The CDR3 extends over 20 amino acids. The ends lost 5 bases at V and 0 bases at J; junction bases unmatched: 17. The germline V gene has CDR1 MNHEY and CDR2 SMNVEV (reference sequence). In DNA form, the CDR3 reads TGTGCCAGCAGTCCACTACCACCAAATATAGCGGGGGCCTCCTACAATGAGCAGTTCTTC. Protein: CASSPLPPNIAGASYNEQFF.

The chain recombines TRBV30 with TRBJ1-5, with TRBD1 matching over 10 bases. CDR1 and CDR2 from the germline V gene are GTSNPN and SVGIG (reference sequence). This CDR3 is built from 13 residues. The J segment lost 4 bases and the V segment lost 5 bases, leaving 2 bases of the junction unmatched. CDR3 nucleotide sequence: TGTGCCTGGGGACAGGGGGGAAATCAGCCCCAGCATTTT. Its protein product is CAWGQGGNQPQHF. Full variable domain (remainder filled in from reference TRBV30 and TRBJ1-5): SQTIHQWPATLVQPVGSPLSLECTVEGTSNPNLYWYRQAAGRGLQLLFYSVGIGQISSEVPQNLSASRPQDRQFILSSKKLLLSDSGFYLCAWGQGGNQPQHFGDGTRLSIL.